This T cell receptor (beta chain) was sequenced during a study of blood T cell repertoires in COVID-19. Study information: COVID-19 samples from acute and convalescent phases originated in the United States, Italy and Spain.

The age range of participants was 18 to 89 years, with residence in fewer than 25 US areas. The study assigned cohorts using participant-reported clinical history. Study processing details: The authors estimated nucleated cell counts from reference gene primer amplification. Only in-frame clones appear in the TCRdb table, and some are missing; sequencing was by immunoSEQ multiplex PCR. The V and J calls and clone size are taken from that table; D and trimming were inferred from the DNA. The table shows roughly 200,000 clones, with 86% occurring only once. V gave up 1 base and J gave up 3 bases, with 5 bases separating them. This CDR3 has 13 amino acids. Germline V gene data show CDR1 as LGHNT and CDR2 as FRNRAP.

The chain uses TRBV12-5 and TRBJ2-3; no clear D. This TCR was sampled from a man aged 35 to 55 with acute COVID-19. Source material: PBMCs or T cells enriched from blood (not recorded which). The CDR3 sequence: CASGLGLTDTQYF. CDR3 coding DNA: TGTGCTAGTGGTTTGGGACTGACAGATACGCAGTATTTT.